This TCR beta chain is drawn from a study of blood T cell repertoires in COVID-19. The overall study: In each case, the material was cDNA or gDNA derived from T cells, B-cell-depleted T cells, or PBMCs.

This CDR3 comprises 15 residues. The V and J ends lost 1 base and 5 bases respectively, with 14 bases between them. Germline V CDR1 and CDR2: KGHSH, LQKENI. Comment on this clone: At the DNA level, this CDR3 is encoded by other sequences in the same sample as well.

Assay: immunoSEQ multiplex PCR; the TCRdb copy retains only in-frame clones and omits some. The sample has 150,000 to 200,000 clones; 89% are singletons. The V gene is TRBV18, the J gene TRBJ2-5, with D maybe TRBD2 (6 bases). The sequenced material came from peripheral blood. This receptor was obtained from a man aged 18 to 30 who had recovered from COVID-19. The CDR3 nucleotides read TGTGCCAGCTCACCACTCGGGACTGGTGGGGAGACCCAGTACTTC. Protein product: CASSPLGTGGETQYF.